This T cell receptor (beta chain) was sequenced during a study of CD8 T cells in ankylosing spondylitis. General study results and limits: Clones that were linked to disease were CD8+ and were relatively rare in peripheral blood. According to the report, clones linked to the disease were significantly enriched in matched synovial fluid samples taken from ankylosing spondylitis patients. Seemingly characteristic of ankylosing spondylitis blood was a TCR beta motif consisting of roughly 8 highly homologous variants.

The V segment lost 10 bases and the J segment 1 base; nucleotides outside the gene matches: 13. CDR3 length: 16 residues. Germline V gene lookup returns CDR1 ENHRY and CDR2 SYGVKD. Quantitative barcoded 5'-RACE was used to prepare TCR beta libraries. TCRdb reprocessed the 5' RACE reads with MiXCR, giving one entry per CDR3 protein. In the table there are nearly 250,000 distinct CDR3 sequences, around 32% of which are singletons. Comments on this clonotype: Antigen unknown.

The gene calls are TRBV10-3 and TRBJ1-1, with 9 bases lining up with TRBD1. Sequenced input: blood, either unsorted or a sorted T cell fraction (not recorded which). This TCR came from a male donor with ankylosing spondylitis or in good health (not recorded which). CDR3 in amino acids: CATESGTGPANTEAFF. CDR3 nucleotide sequence: TGTGCCACCGAATCCGGGACAGGGCCCGCGAACACTGAAGCTTTCTTT.